This T cell receptor beta chain was obtained from a study of T cells after yellow fever vaccination. This clonotype has a handful of counts. MiXCR was run by TCRdb on the 5' RACE reads, yielding one entry per CDR3 protein. The sample consists of a few hundred thousand distinct CDR3 sequences, 7% to 10% of them appearing once. The V and J ends lost 7 bases and 5 bases, in that order; junction bases with no gene match: 13. This CDR3 spans 16 amino acids. The gene calls are TRBV12-3 or TRBV12-4 and TRBJ2-1, with TRBD2 matching 8 bases. The receptor was isolated from a man in his late teens or twenties who received the YFV17D yellow fever vaccine. The sequenced sample was PBMCs, obtained roughly seven weeks after the first yellow fever vaccination. The CDR3 DNA reads as TGTGCCAGCACCGCCGGGGGGGTCATACGGAACAATGAGCAGTTCTTC. Its translation: CASTAGGVIRNNEQFF.